The 5 T cell receptor beta chains presented below share a single source sample, sequenced in a study of CD8 T cells in Susac syndrome. Random-hexamer reverse transcription was applied to roughly 0.5 to 1 ug RNA. TCRdb re-called the immunoSEQ multiplex PCR reads through MiXCR, storing one row per CDR3 protein. The table shows under 200,000 distinct CDR3 sequences, with 85% to 95% occurring only once. Sequencing was carried out using CD4+ T cells from PBMCs. These receptors were collected from a human donor in good health.

This clonotype has only one observation. The V and J genes are TRBV25-1 and TRBJ2-7; D may correspond to TRBD1 or TRBD2 (5 bases each). The CDR3 has 13 amino acids. V was clipped by 5 bases and J by 4 bases, with 12 bases between them. Germline V gives CDR1 MGHDK, CDR2 SYGVNS. Here the CDR3 DNA reads TGTGCCAGCAGTTGGGACGAGAGATACGAGCAGTACTTC. This sequence encodes CASSWDERYEQYF.

The CDR3 DNA reads as TGTGCCACCGGTGGACAGGGGCCGGCTGAAGCTTTCTTT. As protein: CATGGQGPAEAFF. The rearrangement uses TRBV15 and TRBJ1-1; 9 bases align to TRBD1. V lost 8 bases, J lost 6 bases, and 7 bases stayed unmatched. The CDR3 spans 13 residues. Germline assignment: CDR1 LNHNV and CDR2 YYDKDF (reference sequence). The full variable domain, completed using reference TRBV15 and TRBJ1-1, is DAMVIQNPRYQVTQFGKPVTLSCSQTLNHNVMYWYQQKSSQAPKLLFHYYDKDFNNEADTPDNFQSRRPNTSFCFLDIRSPGLGDTAMYLCATGGQGPAEAFFGQGTRLTVV.

This clonotype showed up just a few times. The chain has TRBV6-1 and TRBJ2-3; D unresolved. Trimming left V 6 bases short and J 6 bases short, with 10 bases between. CDR1 is MNHNS, CDR2 SASEGT, per germline. The CDR3 spans 12 residues. The CDR3 loop reads CASSLRPDTQYF. CDR3 nucleotide sequence: TGTGCCAGCAGCTTGCGCCCGGATACGCAGTATTTT.

The rearrangement joins TRBV7-9 to TRBJ2-7; 7 bases match TRBD2. The V and J ends lost 2 bases and 3 bases, in that order; junction bases with no gene match: 7. The CDR3 is 15 residues long. The V gene's germline CDR1 is SEHNR and CDR2 FQNEAQ (reference sequence). This chain's CDR3 is CASSLTREGIYEQYV. In DNA form, the CDR3 reads TGTGCCAGCAGCTTAACGAGGGAGGGTATCTACGAGCAGTACGTC.

The chain has TRBV15 and TRBJ2-7, with D perhaps matching TRBD2 (5 bases). V lost 0 bases and J 0 bases, leaving 9 bases between the germline ends. The germline V gene encodes CDR1 LNHNV and CDR2 YYDKDF (reference sequence). The CDR3 contains 15 residues. Here the CDR3 reads CATSRDRGSSYEQYF. CDR3 nucleotides: TGTGCCACCAGCAGAGATCGGGGATCCTCCTACGAGCAGTACTTC. Based on the CDR3 plus reference TRBV15 and TRBJ2-7, the full variable domain is DAMVIQNPRYQVTQFGKPVTLSCSQTLNHNVMYWYQQKSSQAPKLLFHYYDKDFNNEADTPDNFQSRRPNTSFCFLDIRSPGLGDTAMYLCATSRDRGSSYEQYFGPGTRLTVT.